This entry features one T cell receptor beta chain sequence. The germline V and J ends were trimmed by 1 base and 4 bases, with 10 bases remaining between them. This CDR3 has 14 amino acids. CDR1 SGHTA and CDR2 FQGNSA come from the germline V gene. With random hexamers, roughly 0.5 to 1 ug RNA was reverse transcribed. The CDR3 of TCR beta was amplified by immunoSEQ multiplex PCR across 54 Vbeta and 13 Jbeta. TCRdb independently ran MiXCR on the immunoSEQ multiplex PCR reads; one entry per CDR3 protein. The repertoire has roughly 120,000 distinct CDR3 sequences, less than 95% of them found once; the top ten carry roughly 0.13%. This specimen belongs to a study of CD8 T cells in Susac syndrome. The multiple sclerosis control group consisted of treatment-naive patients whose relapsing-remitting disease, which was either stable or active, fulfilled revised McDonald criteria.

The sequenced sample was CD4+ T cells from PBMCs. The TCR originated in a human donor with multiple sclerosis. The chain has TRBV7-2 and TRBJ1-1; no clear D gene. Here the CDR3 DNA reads TGTGCCAGCAGCTTAGACTTTGGGAGCACTGAAGCTTTCTTT. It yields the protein CASSLDFGSTEAFF.